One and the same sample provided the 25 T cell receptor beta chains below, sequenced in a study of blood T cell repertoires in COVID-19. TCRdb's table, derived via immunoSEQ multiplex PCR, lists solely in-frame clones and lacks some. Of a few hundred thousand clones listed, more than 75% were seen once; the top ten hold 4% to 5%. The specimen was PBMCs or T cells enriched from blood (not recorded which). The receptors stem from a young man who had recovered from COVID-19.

The CDR3 DNA is TGTGCCAGCAGCTTAGCCGGGACAGGGCTCGAGCAGTACTTC. Protein: CASSLAGTGLEQYF. The rearrangement uses TRBV11-2 and TRBJ2-7; 9 bases line up with TRBD1. The V gene end was trimmed by 1 base and the J gene end by 6 bases; junction bases not matched to a gene: 4. Germline values: CDR1 SGHAT, CDR2 FQNNGV. CDR3 size: 14 residues.

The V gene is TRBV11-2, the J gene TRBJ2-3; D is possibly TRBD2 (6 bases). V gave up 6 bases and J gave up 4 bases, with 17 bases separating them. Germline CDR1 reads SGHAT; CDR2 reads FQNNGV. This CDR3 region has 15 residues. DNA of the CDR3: TGTGCCAGCAGTTCCCCAGTCGGGAGACCAGATACGCAGTATTTT. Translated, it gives CASSSPVGRPDTQYF.

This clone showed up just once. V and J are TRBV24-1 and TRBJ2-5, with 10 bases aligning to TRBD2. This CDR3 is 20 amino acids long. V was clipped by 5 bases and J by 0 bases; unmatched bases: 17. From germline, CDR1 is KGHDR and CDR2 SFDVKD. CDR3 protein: CATSAPWTSGTQLYQETQYF. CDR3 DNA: TGTGCCACCAGTGCCCCCTGGACTAGCGGAACCCAATTGTACCAAGAGACCCAGTACTTC.

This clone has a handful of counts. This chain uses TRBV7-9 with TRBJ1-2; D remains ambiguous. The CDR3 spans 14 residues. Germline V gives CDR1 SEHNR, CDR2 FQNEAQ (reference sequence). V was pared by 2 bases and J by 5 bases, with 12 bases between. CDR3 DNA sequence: TGTGCCAGCAGCTTAATAGATCAGGTTTATGGCTACACCTTC. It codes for CASSLIDQVYGYTF.

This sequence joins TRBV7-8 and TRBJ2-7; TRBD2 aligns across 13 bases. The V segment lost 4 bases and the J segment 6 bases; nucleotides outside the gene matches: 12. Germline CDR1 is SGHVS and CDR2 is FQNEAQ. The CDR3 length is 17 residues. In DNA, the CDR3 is TGTGCCAGCAGCTCCAGATCTACTAGCGGGAGGGCCGGCGAGCAGTACTTC. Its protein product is CASSSRSTSGRAGEQYF.

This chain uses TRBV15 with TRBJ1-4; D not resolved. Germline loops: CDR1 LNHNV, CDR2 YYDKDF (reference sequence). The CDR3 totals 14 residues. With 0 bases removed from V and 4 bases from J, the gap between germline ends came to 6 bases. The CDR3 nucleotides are TGTGCCACCAGCAGAGACCCTAGTAATGAAAAACTGTTTTTT. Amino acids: CATSRDPSNEKLFF. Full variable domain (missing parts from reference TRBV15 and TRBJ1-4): DAMVIQNPRYQVTQFGKPVTLSCSQTLNHNVMYWYQQKSSQAPKLLFHYYDKDFNNEADTPDNFQSRRPNTSFCFLDIRSPGLGDTAMYLCATSRDPSNEKLFFGSGTQLSVL.

The CDR3 DNA reads TGTGCCAGTAGCGTGAGGGGGACAGGGGTTCAGCCCCAGCATTTT. Amino acids: CASSVRGTGVQPQHF. The V call is TRBV19, the J call TRBJ1-5; TRBD1 aligns across 10 bases. The CDR3 contains 15 residues. Germline CDR1 and CDR2: LNHDA and SQIVND (reference sequence). The J segment lost 6 bases and the V segment lost 6 bases, leaving 8 bases of the junction unmatched. The whole variable domain, filled in from reference TRBV19 and TRBJ1-5, reads DGGITQSPKYLFRKEGQNVTLSCEQNLNHDAMYWYRQDPGQGLRLIYYSQIVNDFQKGDIAEGYSVSREKKESFPLTVTSAQKNPTAFYLCASSVRGTGVQPQHFGDGTRLSIL.

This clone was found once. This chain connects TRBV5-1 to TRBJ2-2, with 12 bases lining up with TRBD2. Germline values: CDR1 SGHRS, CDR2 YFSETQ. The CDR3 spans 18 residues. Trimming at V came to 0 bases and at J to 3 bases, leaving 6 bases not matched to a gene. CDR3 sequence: CASSLVLAGGSHTGELFF. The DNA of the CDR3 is TGCGCCAGCAGCTTGGTACTAGCGGGAGGAAGCCACACCGGGGAGCTGTTTTTT.

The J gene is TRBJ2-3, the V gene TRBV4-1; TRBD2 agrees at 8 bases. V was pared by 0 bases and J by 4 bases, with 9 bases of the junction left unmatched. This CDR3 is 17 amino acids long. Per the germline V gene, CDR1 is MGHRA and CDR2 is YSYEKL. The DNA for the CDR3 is TGCGCCAGCAGCCAAGAGAGGAGCGGGGGCTGGGCAGATACGCAGTATTTT. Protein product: CASSQERSGGWADTQYF.

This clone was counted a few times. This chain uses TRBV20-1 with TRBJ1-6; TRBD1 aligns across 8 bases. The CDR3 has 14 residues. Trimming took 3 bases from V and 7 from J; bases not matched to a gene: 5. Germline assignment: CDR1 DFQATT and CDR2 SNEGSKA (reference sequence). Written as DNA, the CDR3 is TGCAGTGCTAGTGGGGACAGGCAAAATTCACCCCTCCACTTT. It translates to CSASGDRQNSPLHF.

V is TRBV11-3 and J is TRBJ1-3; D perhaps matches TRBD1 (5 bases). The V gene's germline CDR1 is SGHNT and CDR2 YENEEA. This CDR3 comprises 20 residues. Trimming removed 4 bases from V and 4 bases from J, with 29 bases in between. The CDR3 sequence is CASSSPPGHSSDQLGNTIYF. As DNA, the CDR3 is TGTGCCAGCAGCTCACCCCCCGGACACAGCAGCGACCAGTTAGGAAACACCATATATTTT.

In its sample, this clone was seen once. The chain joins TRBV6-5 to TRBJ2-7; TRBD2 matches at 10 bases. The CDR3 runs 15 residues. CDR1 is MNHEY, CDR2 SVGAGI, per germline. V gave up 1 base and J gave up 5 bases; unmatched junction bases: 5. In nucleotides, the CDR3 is TGTGCCAGCAGTTACTGGACTAGCGGTAAGGACGAGCAGTACTTC. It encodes CASSYWTSGKDEQYF.

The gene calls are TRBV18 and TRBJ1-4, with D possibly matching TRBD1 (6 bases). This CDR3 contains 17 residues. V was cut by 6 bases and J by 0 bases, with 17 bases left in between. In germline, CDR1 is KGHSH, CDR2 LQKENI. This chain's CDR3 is CASSLLGASATNEKLFF. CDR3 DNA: TGTGCCAGCTCTCTTTTGGGGGCCTCTGCAACTAATGAAAAACTGTTTTTT. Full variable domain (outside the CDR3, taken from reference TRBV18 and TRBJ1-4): NAGVMQNPRHLVRRRGQEARLRCSPMKGHSHVYWYRQLPEEGLKFMVYLQKENIIDESGMPKERFSAEFPKEGPSILRIQQVVRGDSAAYFCASSLLGASATNEKLFFGSGTQLSVL.

CDR3 nucleotide sequence: TGTGCCAGCAGCTTAGAGGGAGCGAACACTGAAGCTTTCTTT. Protein sequence: CASSLEGANTEAFF. The chain recombines TRBV7-8 with TRBJ1-1; D is undetermined. Germline V lookup: CDR1 SGHVS, CDR2 FQNEAQ. V was trimmed by 1 base and J by 1 base, leaving 7 bases between them. This CDR3 contains 14 residues. Full variable domain (remainder filled in from reference TRBV7-8 and TRBJ1-1): GAGVSQSPRYKVAKRGQDVALRCDPISGHVSLFWYQQALGQGPEFLTYFQNEAQLDKSGLPSDRFFAERPEGSVSTLKIQRTQQEDSAVYLCASSLEGANTEAFFGQGTRLTVV.

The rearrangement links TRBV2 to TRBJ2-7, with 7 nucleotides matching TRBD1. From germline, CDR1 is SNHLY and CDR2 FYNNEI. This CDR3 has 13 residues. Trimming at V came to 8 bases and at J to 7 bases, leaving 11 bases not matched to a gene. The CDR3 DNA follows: TGTGCCAGCTCCGACAGGGTGAATGGAGAGCAGTACTTC. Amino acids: CASSDRVNGEQYF. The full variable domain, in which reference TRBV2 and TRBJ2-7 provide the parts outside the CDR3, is EPEVTQTPSHQVTQMGQEVILRCVPISNHLYFYWYRQILGQKVEFLVSFYNNEISEKSEIFDDQFSVERPDGSNFTLKIRSTKLEDSAMYFCASSDRVNGEQYFGPGTRLTVT.

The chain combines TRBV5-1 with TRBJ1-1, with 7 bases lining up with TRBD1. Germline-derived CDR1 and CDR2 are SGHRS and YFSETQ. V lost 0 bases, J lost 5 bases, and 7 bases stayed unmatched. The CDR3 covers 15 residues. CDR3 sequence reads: CASSLENTGATEAFF. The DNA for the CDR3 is TGCGCCAGCAGCTTGGAAAATACAGGGGCAACTGAAGCTTTCTTT.

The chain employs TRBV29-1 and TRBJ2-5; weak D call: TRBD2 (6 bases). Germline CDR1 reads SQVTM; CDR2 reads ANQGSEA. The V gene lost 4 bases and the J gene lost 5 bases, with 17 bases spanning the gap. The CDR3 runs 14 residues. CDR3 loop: CSVGGTHGGETQYF. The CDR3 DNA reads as TGCAGCGTTGGGGGGACCCATGGGGGGGAGACCCAGTACTTC.

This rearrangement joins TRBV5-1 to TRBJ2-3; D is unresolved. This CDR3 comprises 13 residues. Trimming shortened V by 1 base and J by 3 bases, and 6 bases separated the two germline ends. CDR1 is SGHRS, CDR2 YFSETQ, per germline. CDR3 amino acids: CASSLSATDTQYF. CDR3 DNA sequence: TGCGCCAGCAGCTTGTCAGCGACAGATACGCAGTATTTT.

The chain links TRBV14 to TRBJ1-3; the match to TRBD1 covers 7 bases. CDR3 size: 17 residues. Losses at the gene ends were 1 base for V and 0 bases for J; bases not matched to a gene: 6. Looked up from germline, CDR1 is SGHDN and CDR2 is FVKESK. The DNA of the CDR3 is TGTGCCAGCAGCCAAGGGACAGGCCAGTTCTCTGGAAACACCATATATTTT. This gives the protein CASSQGTGQFSGNTIYF.

Written as DNA, the CDR3 is TGCGCCAGCAGCTTGTCAGTCAACGATGGCTACACCTTC. It specifies CASSLSVNDGYTF. The chain is built from TRBV5-1 and TRBJ1-2; no firm D call. The ends were cut back, 1 base at V and 6 bases at J, with 10 bases in the middle. The CDR3 totals 13 residues. Germline V gene lookup returns CDR1 SGHRS and CDR2 YFSETQ.

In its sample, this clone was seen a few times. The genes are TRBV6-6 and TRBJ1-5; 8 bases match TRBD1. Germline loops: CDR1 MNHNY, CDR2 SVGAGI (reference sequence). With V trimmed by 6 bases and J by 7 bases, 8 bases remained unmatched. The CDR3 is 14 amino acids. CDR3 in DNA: TGTGCCAGCAGCTCCCCGGACAGGGCCCAGCCCCAGCATTTT. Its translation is CASSSPDRAQPQHF.

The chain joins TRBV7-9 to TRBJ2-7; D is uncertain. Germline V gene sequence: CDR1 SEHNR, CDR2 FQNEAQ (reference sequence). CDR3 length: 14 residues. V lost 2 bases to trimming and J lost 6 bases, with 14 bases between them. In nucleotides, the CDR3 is TGTGCCAGCAGCTTATCACCCGGTCAATCCGAGCAGTACTTC. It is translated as CASSLSPGQSEQYF.

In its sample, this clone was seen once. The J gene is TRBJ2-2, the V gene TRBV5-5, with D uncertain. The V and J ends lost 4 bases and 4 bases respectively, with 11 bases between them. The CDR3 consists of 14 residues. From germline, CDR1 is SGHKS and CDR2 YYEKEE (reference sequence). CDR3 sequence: CASSRERSTGELFF. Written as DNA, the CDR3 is TGTGCCAGCAGCCGTGAGCGTTCCACCGGGGAGCTGTTTTTT.

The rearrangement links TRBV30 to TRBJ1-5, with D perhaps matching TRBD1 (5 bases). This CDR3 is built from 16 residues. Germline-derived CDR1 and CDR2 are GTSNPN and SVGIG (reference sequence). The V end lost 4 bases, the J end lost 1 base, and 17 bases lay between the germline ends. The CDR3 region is CAWNLGGFGSNQPQHF. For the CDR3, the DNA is TGTGCCTGGAACTTGGGGGGTTTCGGGAGCAATCAGCCCCAGCATTTT.

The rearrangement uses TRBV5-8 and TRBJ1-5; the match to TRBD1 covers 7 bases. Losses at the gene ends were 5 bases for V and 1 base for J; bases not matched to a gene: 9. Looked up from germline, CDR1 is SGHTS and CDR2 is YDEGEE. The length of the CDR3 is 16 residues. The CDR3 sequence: CASRDRQGQSNQPQHF. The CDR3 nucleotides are TGTGCCAGCAGGGACCGACAGGGACAGAGCAATCAGCCCCAGCATTTT.